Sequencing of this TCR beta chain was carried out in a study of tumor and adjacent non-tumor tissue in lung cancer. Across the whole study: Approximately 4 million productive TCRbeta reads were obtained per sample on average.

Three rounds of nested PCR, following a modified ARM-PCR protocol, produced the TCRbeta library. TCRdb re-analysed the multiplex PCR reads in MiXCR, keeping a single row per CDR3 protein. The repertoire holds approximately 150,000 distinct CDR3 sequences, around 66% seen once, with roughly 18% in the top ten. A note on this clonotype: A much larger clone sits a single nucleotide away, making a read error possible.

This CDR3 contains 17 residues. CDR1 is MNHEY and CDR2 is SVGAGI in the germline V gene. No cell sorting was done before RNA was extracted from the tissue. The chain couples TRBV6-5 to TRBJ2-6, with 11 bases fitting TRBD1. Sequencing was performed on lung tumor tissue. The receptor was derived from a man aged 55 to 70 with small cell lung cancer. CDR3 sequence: CANSSGTGGSGANVLTF. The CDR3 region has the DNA TGTGCCAACAGTTCCGGGACAGGGGGCTCTGGGGCCAACGTCCTGACTTTC.